The source of this TCR beta chain is a study of blood T cell repertoires in COVID-19. Data came from immunoSEQ multiplex PCR; TCRdb stores just in-frame clones and leaves some out. Of about 270,000 clones listed, 86% were seen once; the top ten hold approximately 2.6%. V was clipped by 6 bases and J by 0 bases, with 18 bases between them. The germline V gene has CDR1 WSHSY and CDR2 SAAADI. The length of the CDR3 is 17 residues. The sequence came from a woman aged 18-30 years who had recovered from COVID-19. Sequencing was done on a sample of PBMCs or T cells enriched from blood (not recorded which). J is TRBJ1-3 and V is TRBV10-2; D possibly corresponds to TRBD1 (5 bases). CDR3 sequence: CASSPWVVRASGNTIYF. CDR3 nucleotides: TGCGCCAGCAGCCCCTGGGTGGTCAGGGCCTCTGGAAACACCATATATTTT.